This T cell receptor beta chain was retrieved from a study of CD8 T cells in ankylosing spondylitis. Study observations and caveats: Reportedly, disease-linked clones are significantly enriched in ankylosing spondylitis patients' matched synovial fluid. In ankylosing spondylitis blood, a motif of roughly 8 highly homologous TCR beta variants appeared characteristic.

Germline assignment: CDR1 MGHRA and CDR2 YSYEKL. The CDR3 is made up of 15 amino acids. V was trimmed by 1 base and J by 2 bases, leaving 11 bases between them. In making TCR beta libraries, quantitative 5'-RACE with molecular barcodes was used. MiXCR, applied by TCRdb to the 5' RACE reads, yields one record per CDR3 protein. Among approximately 440,000 distinct CDR3 sequences listed, over 15% were seen once. Regarding this clonotype: The antigen remains unidentified.

The rearrangement uses TRBV4-1 and TRBJ2-5, with D perhaps matching TRBD2 (5 bases). This clonotype was sampled from a male donor with ankylosing spondylitis. Source material: blood, either unsorted or a sorted T cell fraction (not recorded which). The CDR3 DNA reads TGCGCCAGCAGCCAAGGAGGGCAGAAACAAGAGACCCAGTACTTC. It specifies CASSQGGQKQETQYF.